The 14 T cell receptor beta chains given below trace back to one sample, sequenced in a study of blood T cell repertoires in COVID-19. The method was immunoSEQ multiplex PCR; TCRdb's version includes in-frame clones alone and lacks a portion of them. The sample records tens of thousands of clones, roughly nine tenths being singletons. The source material was peripheral blood. These receptors were obtained from a man between 60 and 75 years old with COVID-19, enrolled during active disease.

V is TRBV11-2 and J is TRBJ2-5; 7 bases fit TRBD1. V shed 5 bases and J 3 bases; nucleotides not matched to a gene: 3. This CDR3 contains 13 residues. CDR1 and CDR2 (germline): SGHAT, FQNNGV. Here the CDR3 DNA reads TGTGCCAGCAGCATCGACAGGGAAGAGACCCAGTACTTC. Residues: CASSIDREETQYF.

This rearrangement joins TRBV5-1 to TRBJ1-5, with a possible D match to TRBD1 (5 bases). Germline-derived CDR1 and CDR2 are SGHRS and YFSETQ. This CDR3 has 14 residues. V lost 4 bases and J lost 0, with 8 bases in between. CDR3 residues: CASSLDSSNQPQHF. The CDR3, as DNA: TGCGCCAGCAGCCTCGACAGTAGCAATCAGCCCCAGCATTTT.

This clone came up a few times. The gene calls are TRBV4-1 and TRBJ1-5; no clear D gene. The CDR3 totals 15 residues. The ends were cut back, 4 bases at V and 0 bases at J, with 10 bases in the middle. The germline gives CDR1 MGHRA, CDR2 YSYEKL. CDR3 amino acids: CASSPAGYSNQPQHF. The CDR3 DNA reads TGCGCCAGCAGCCCCGCGGGGTATAGCAATCAGCCCCAGCATTTT.

This chain joins TRBV6-5 and TRBJ1-5, with a possible D match to TRBD1 (6 bases). CDR1 MNHEY and CDR2 SVGAGI come from the germline V gene. The V and J ends lost 2 bases and 7 bases respectively, with 12 bases between them. This CDR3 has 14 residues. The CDR3 DNA reads as TGTGCCAGCAGTTACGGCAGGGGTAGGCAGCCCCAGCATTTT. This encodes CASSYGRGRQPQHF.

CDR3 nucleotides: TGTGCCAGTAGTATCCACGGGACTAGCGGGAGATTGGGCACCGGGGAGCTGTTTTTT. As protein: CASSIHGTSGRLGTGELFF. The chain links TRBV19 to TRBJ2-2, with TRBD2 matching 14 bases. Germline CDR1 reads LNHDA; CDR2 reads SQIVND (reference sequence). Trimming at V came to 3 bases and at J to 4 bases, leaving 10 bases not matched to a gene. This CDR3 comprises 19 residues. Supplemented by reference TRBV19 and TRBJ2-2, the full variable domain reads DGGITQSPKYLFRKEGQNVTLSCEQNLNHDAMYWYRQDPGQGLRLIYYSQIVNDFQKGDIAEGYSVSREKKESFPLTVTSAQKNPTAFYLCASSIHGTSGRLGTGELFFGEGSRLTVL.

J is TRBJ1-2 and V is TRBV5-5, with TRBD1 matching 7 bases. Germline trimming cut 4 bases from V and 6 bases from J; bases unmatched to any gene: 6. Germline V gene data show CDR1 as SGHKS and CDR2 as YYEKEE (reference sequence). The CDR3 is 13 residues long. The CDR3 nucleotides read TGTGCCAGCAGCCCGACAGGGTTTAATGGCTACACCTTC. Its translation: CASSPTGFNGYTF. Using reference TRBV5-5 and TRBJ1-2 for the parts outside the CDR3, the full variable domain is DAGVTQSPTHLIKTRGQQVTLRCSPISGHKSVSWYQQVLGQGPQFIFQYYEKEERGRGNFPDRFSARQFPNYSSELNVNALLLGDSALYLCASSPTGFNGYTFGSGTRLTVV.

The chain has TRBV9 and TRBJ2-1, with D tentatively TRBD1 (6 bases). V shed 0 bases and J shed 6 bases, with 10 bases lying between them. CDR3 length: 14 residues. Germline values: CDR1 SGDLS, CDR2 YYNGEE. The CDR3, as DNA: TGTGCCAGCAGCGTAGTAGGACAGTTCAATGAGCAGTTCTTC. It yields the protein CASSVVGQFNEQFF.

This rearrangement joins TRBV9 to TRBJ2-1; 8 positions agree with TRBD2. CDR1 is SGDLS, CDR2 YYNGEE, per germline. CDR3 length: 17 residues. V shed 4 bases, J shed 10 bases, and the junction held 19 bases outside the gene matches. CDR3 in DNA: TGTGCCAGCAGCCCCCCAGTTGCGGGAGGAAGGGGAGGGGAGCAGTTCTTC. Residues: CASSPPVAGGRGGEQFF.

The CDR3 nucleotides read TGTGCCATCAGTGGCGGGCGGGGAAAGAGACTAGCCCTCCCCTACGAGCAGTACTTC. It translates to CAISGGRGKRLALPYEQYF. The genes are TRBV10-3 and TRBJ2-7, with TRBD2 matching over 7 bases. This CDR3 region has 19 residues. J gave up 2 bases and V 4 bases, and 20 bases lay outside the gene matches. The germline gives CDR1 ENHRY, CDR2 SYGVKD.

This clone showed up just a few times. This chain joins TRBV7-9 and TRBJ2-2; TRBD2 aligns across 8 bases. The CDR3 extends over 13 amino acids. Germline V gene sequence: CDR1 SEHNR, CDR2 FQNEAQ (reference sequence). Trimming cost V 5 bases and J 6 bases; bases outside gene matches: 2. DNA of the CDR3: TGTGCCAGCAGCCGGACTAGCTCCGGGGAGCTGTTTTTT. Its protein product is CASSRTSSGELFF.

This clone occurred a few times. The V and J genes are TRBV6-5 and TRBJ1-1, with 9 bases lining up with TRBD1. V trimming: 8 bases; J trimming: 5 bases; junction bases outside the gene matches: 6. The CDR3 covers 13 residues. Per germline, CDR1 MNHEY and CDR2 SVGAGI. Written as DNA, the CDR3 is TGTGCCAGCCTAAACAGGGGGCGGACTGAAGCTTTCTTT. This sequence encodes CASLNRGRTEAFF.

This rearrangement joins TRBV28 to TRBJ1-2; 8 bases line up with TRBD1. Germline V gene sequence: CDR1 MDHEN, CDR2 SYDVKM. The ends lost 6 bases at V and 3 bases at J; junction bases unmatched: 6. This CDR3 is 14 amino acids long. The CDR3 DNA follows: TGTGCCAGCAGCCTTGGACAGGGTTACTATGGCTACACCTTC. Translation gives CASSLGQGYYGYTF.

The chain is built from TRBV19 and TRBJ2-7; 7 nucleotides agree with TRBD2. Germline V gene lookup returns CDR1 LNHDA and CDR2 SQIVND (reference sequence). J gave up 0 bases and V 4 bases, and 12 bases lay outside the gene matches. The CDR3 has 17 residues. The CDR3 here is CASSSTPGGSLSYEQYF. CDR3 sequence (DNA): TGTGCCAGTAGTAGTACCCCGGGAGGATCCCTCTCCTACGAGCAGTACTTC.

J is TRBJ1-6 and V is TRBV6-5, with D possibly matching TRBD1 (6 bases). This CDR3 comprises 15 residues. V was pared by 6 bases and J by 9 bases, with 18 bases between. CDR1 is MNHEY, CDR2 SVGAGI, per germline. The chain's CDR3 is CASRLQQGIGSPLHF. The CDR3, as DNA: TGTGCCAGCAGGTTACAACAGGGAATCGGTTCACCCCTCCACTTT.